This TCR beta chain derives from a study of OX40 agonist ivuxolimab in advanced cancers. About the research overall: The eligibility criteria allowed prior anti-PD-1, anti-PD-L1 or anti-CTLA-4 therapy, and about 40% had some. Three patients had partial responses: one hepatocellular carcinoma, two cutaneous melanoma.

CDR3 length: 17 amino acids. The ends lost 4 bases at V and 5 bases at J; junction bases unmatched: 17. Per germline, CDR1 SGDLS and CDR2 YYNGEE. Sequencing used immunoSEQ multiplex PCR; TCRdb keeps in-frame clones, though not all of them. The sample holds about 72,000 clones, 65% to 85% seen once. The rearrangement links TRBV9 to TRBJ1-2; 7 nucleotides agree with TRBD1. The sequence was collected from an adult with an advanced solid tumor such as melanoma, head and neck, liver or kidney cancer. Sequencing was performed on CD4+ or CD8+ T cells sorted from blood, taken in a trial of the OX40 agonist ivuxolimab. The CDR3 bases are TGTGCCAGCAGCCAGGGGGACTTGCAACCCTTTCGTTATGGCTACACCTTC. Its protein is CASSQGDLQPFRYGYTF.